The 26 T cell receptor beta chains listed next were all sequenced from one sample in a study of shared clonotypes between healthy human individuals. Sequencing was performed with immunoSEQ multiplex PCR; in TCRdb, only in-frame clones are kept and a portion is missing. The table records some 660,000 clones, around three quarters of them present only once. The sample consisted of memory CD4+ T cells sorted from blood. Subset reported: CD45RA-negative fraction. The receptor set was obtained from a woman in her 30s in good health.

The genes are TRBV6-5 and TRBJ2-7, with D possibly TRBD1 on 5 matching bases. CDR1 and CDR2 (germline): MNHEY, SVGAGI. The CDR3 covers 13 residues. Trimming removed 7 bases from V and 3 bases from J, with 13 bases in between. The CDR3 nucleotides are TGTGCCAGCACCTCCCCCGACAGCTACGAGCAGTACTTC. Translated, it gives CASTSPDSYEQYF.

The chain combines TRBV2 with TRBJ2-7; 9 positions match TRBD1. The CDR3 length is 13 residues. Germline CDR1 reads SNHLY; CDR2 reads FYNNEI. Losses at the gene ends were 10 bases for V and 4 bases for J; bases not matched to a gene: 8. CDR3 region: CATSGTGLYEQYF. The CDR3 DNA reads as TGTGCCACCTCCGGGACAGGGTTATACGAGCAGTACTTC.

This chain joins TRBV5-1 and TRBJ1-4; the D gene is possibly TRBD1 (5 bases). Germline values: CDR1 SGHRS, CDR2 YFSETQ. V lost 0 bases and J lost 5, with 8 bases in between. The CDR3 extends over 14 amino acids. The chain's CDR3 is CASSLGQQNEKLFF. The CDR3 DNA reads as TGCGCCAGCAGCTTGGGACAGCAAAATGAAAAACTGTTTTTT.

This clone was recorded many times. The V and J genes are TRBV27 and TRBJ1-1; TRBD1 aligns across 7 bases. CDR3 length: 14 residues. Germline loops: CDR1 MNHEY, CDR2 SMNVEV (reference sequence). V lost 6 bases and J lost 1; bases outside the gene matches: 5. CDR3 region: CASRRQGSNTEAFF. Written as DNA, the CDR3 is TGTGCCAGCAGAAGACAGGGATCGAACACTGAAGCTTTCTTT.

V usage is TRBV19 and J usage is TRBJ1-5; D is possibly TRBD1 (6 bases). The CDR3 loop spans 12 amino acids. The germline V and J ends were trimmed by 1 base and 9 bases, with 7 bases remaining between them. Germline CDR1 is LNHDA and CDR2 is SQIVND (reference sequence). CDR3 region: CASSIGGRPQHF. DNA of the CDR3: TGTGCCAGTAGTATAGGGGGGCGGCCCCAGCATTTT.

The chain recombines TRBV5-1 with TRBJ2-3, with D maybe TRBD1 (5 bases). The V gene's germline CDR1 is SGHRS and CDR2 YFSETQ. V lost 0 bases to trimming and J lost 0 bases, with 14 bases between them. The length of the CDR3 is 17 residues. The CDR3 bases are TGCGCCAGCAGCTTGGTCTCCAGGGCCTCTAGCACAGATACGCAGTATTTT. Its translation is CASSLVSRASSTDTQYF.

The V and J genes are TRBV5-1 and TRBJ1-3, with a tentative D call TRBD1 (5 bases). Looked up from germline, CDR1 is SGHRS and CDR2 is YFSETQ. The V and J ends lost 3 bases and 3 bases respectively, with 10 bases between them. This CDR3 comprises 14 residues. The CDR3 protein is CASSYGTVGNTIYF. The CDR3 DNA reads as TGCGCCAGCAGCTACGGGACGGTTGGAAACACCATATATTTT.

The V gene is TRBV7-9, the J gene TRBJ1-4; D remains ambiguous. V was trimmed by 1 base and J by 3 bases, leaving 9 bases between them. Germline V gene data show CDR1 as SEHNR and CDR2 as FQNEAQ (reference sequence). The CDR3 totals 15 residues. In DNA, the CDR3 is TGTGCCAGCAGCTTAGATGGGTCGGCTAATGAAAAACTGTTTTTT. Translated, it gives CASSLDGSANEKLFF.

V and J are TRBV7-9 and TRBJ1-2; D is perhaps TRBD1 (6 bases). Trimming took off 7 bases at V and 7 bases at J, with 16 bases between the two ends. The V gene's germline CDR1 is SEHNR and CDR2 FQNEAQ (reference sequence). The CDR3 runs to 13 residues. The CDR3 reads CASIRAGARGYTF. Here the CDR3 DNA reads TGTGCCAGCATCCGGGCGGGGGCGCGTGGCTACACCTTC.

The chain joins TRBV11-2 to TRBJ2-7; TRBD1 matches at 9 bases. The V gene end was trimmed by 4 bases and the J gene end by 3 bases; junction bases not matched to a gene: 4. From germline, CDR1 is SGHAT and CDR2 FQNNGV. This CDR3 spans 14 amino acids. CDR3 protein: CASSSNRGRYEQYF. The CDR3 DNA reads TGTGCCAGCAGCTCAAACAGGGGGCGCTACGAGCAGTACTTC.

The CDR3 loop is CASSSAGGTGELFF. CDR3 DNA sequence: TGTGCCAGCAGCTCGGCGGGAGGGACCGGGGAGCTGTTTTTT. The genes are TRBV7-7 and TRBJ2-2; 9 positions match TRBD2. CDR1 and CDR2 (germline): SSHAT, FNYEAQ (reference sequence). V trimming: 4 bases; J trimming: 5 bases; junction bases outside the gene matches: 2. CDR3 size: 14 residues.

This clone came up a few times. This chain links TRBV29-1 with TRBJ1-2; tentatively, D is TRBD1 (6 bases). Trimming cost V 2 bases and J 8 bases, with 12 bases left between them. The CDR3 spans 12 residues. Per germline, CDR1 SQVTM and CDR2 ANQGSEA. The CDR3, as DNA: TGCAGCGTTGAAATGGCAGGGGAAGGCTACACCTTC. Amino acid sequence: CSVEMAGEGYTF.

The chain couples TRBV10-3 to TRBJ2-1; 15 bases align to TRBD2. CDR1 and CDR2 (germline): ENHRY, SYGVKD. V lost 10 bases and J lost 7; bases outside the gene matches: 8. The CDR3 totals 15 residues. CDR3 DNA sequence: TGTGCCACCGGGACTAGCGGGAGGTTTGGAAATGAGCAGTTCTTC. It yields the protein CATGTSGRFGNEQFF.

The genes are TRBV6-1 and TRBJ2-7; TRBD1 matches 9 bases. There are 14 residues in the CDR3. Germline loops: CDR1 MNHNS, CDR2 SASEGT. V shed 8 bases and J 5 bases; nucleotides not matched to a gene: 10. The CDR3 spells CASGGGDRVDEQYF. The DNA for the CDR3 is TGTGCCAGCGGAGGGGGGGACAGGGTCGACGAGCAGTACTTC.

V usage is TRBV6-5 and J usage is TRBJ1-1; a weak D match, TRBD1 (5 bases). The V gene lost 3 bases and the J gene lost 2 bases, with 13 bases spanning the gap. CDR3 length equals 15 residues. Germline lookup yields CDR1 MNHEY and CDR2 SVGAGI. CDR3: CASSYDDRPNTEAFF. Written as DNA, the CDR3 is TGTGCCAGCAGTTATGATGACAGACCCAACACTGAAGCTTTCTTT.

The rearrangement uses TRBV4-1 and TRBJ1-3; unclear D gene. Trimming removed 0 bases from V and 0 bases from J, with 12 bases in between. CDR1 and CDR2 from the germline V gene are MGHRA and YSYEKL. The CDR3 is made up of 17 amino acids. The CDR3 loop reads CASSQDILQSSGNTIYF. In DNA, the CDR3 is TGCGCCAGCAGCCAAGATATCCTCCAGAGCTCTGGAAACACCATATATTTT.

The rearrangement joins TRBV19 to TRBJ2-6; 7 bases agree with TRBD1. With 5 bases clipped from V and 1 base from J, the junction kept 5 bases outside the gene matches. The CDR3 consists of 16 residues. The germline gives CDR1 LNHDA, CDR2 SQIVND (reference sequence). The CDR3 loop is CASSSRGWSGANVLTF. The CDR3 nucleotides are TGTGCCAGTAGTTCCAGGGGGTGGTCTGGGGCCAACGTCCTGACTTTC.

This sequence joins TRBV19 and TRBJ2-3; 12 positions match TRBD2. Unmatched junction bases numbered 10, after V lost 9 bases and J lost 9 bases. This CDR3 is 14 amino acids long. The germline gives CDR1 LNHDA, CDR2 SQIVND (reference sequence). CDR3 region: CASSPSLAGGTQYF. The CDR3 DNA follows: TGTGCCAGCTCTCCGTCACTAGCGGGAGGAACGCAGTATTTT.

In its sample, this clone was seen once. The chain carries TRBV28 and TRBJ2-4; TRBD2 matches at 10 bases. The CDR3 consists of 16 residues. Germline V gene data show CDR1 as MDHEN and CDR2 as SYDVKM. Losses at the gene ends were 3 bases for V and 4 bases for J; bases not matched to a gene: 6. CDR3 protein: CASSFSSTSGKNIQYF. DNA of the CDR3: TGTGCCAGCAGTTTCAGTTCGACTAGCGGGAAAAACATTCAGTACTTC.

The rearrangement uses TRBV20-1 and TRBJ2-7, with 7 bases matching TRBD2. Germline V gene data show CDR1 as DFQATT and CDR2 as SNEGSKA (reference sequence). The junction had 3 bases not matched to a gene; V was cut back by 7 bases and J by 3 bases. The CDR3 is made up of 11 amino acids. For the CDR3, the DNA is TGCAGTGTCGCGGGGGACTACGAGCAGTACTTC. Translation gives CSVAGDYEQYF.

This CDR3 reads CSVEDYTRNIQYF. The CDR3 DNA follows: TGCAGCGTTGAAGACTATACCAGAAACATTCAGTACTTC. The chain recombines TRBV29-1 with TRBJ2-4; D is ambiguous. Between the trimmed V and J ends, which lost 0 bases and 6 bases, there was a span of 9 bases. CDR1 SQVTM and CDR2 ANQGSEA come from the germline V gene. The length of the CDR3 is 13 residues.

The J gene is TRBJ2-3, the V gene TRBV11-1; 7 bases are shared with TRBD2. The J segment lost 2 bases and the V segment lost 1 base, leaving 12 bases of the junction unmatched. CDR1 is SGHAT and CDR2 is FQDESV in the germline V gene (reference sequence). The CDR3 totals 18 residues. CDR3 loop: CASSLGDPTSRNTDTQYF. The DNA of the CDR3 is TGTGCCAGCAGCTTAGGGGACCCGACTAGCAGAAACACAGATACGCAGTATTTT.

The V and J genes are TRBV6-6 and TRBJ1-4; possibly TRBD1 for D (5 bases). V lost 4 bases, J lost 7 bases, and 16 bases lay in between. Per the germline V gene, CDR1 is MNHNY and CDR2 is SVGAGI (reference sequence). The CDR3 is made up of 15 amino acids. CDR3 protein: CASSSRRGSSEKLFF. CDR3 in DNA: TGTGCCAGCAGTTCGAGGAGGGGAAGTAGTGAAAAACTGTTTTTT.

The table lists this clone with a few counts. J is TRBJ2-3 and V is TRBV7-2; D gene uncertain. This CDR3 is built from 13 residues. Trimming shortened V by 5 bases and J by 6 bases, and 12 bases separated the two germline ends. CDR1 SGHTA and CDR2 FQGNSA come from the germline V gene. In nucleotides, the CDR3 is TGTGCCAGCAGCAGGAATGCGGCGGATACGCAGTATTTT. Encoded protein: CASSRNAADTQYF.

CDR3 loop: CASSLGRNSYEQYF. CDR3 nucleotide sequence: TGTGCCAGCAGCTTGGGACGCAACTCCTACGAGCAGTACTTC. J is TRBJ2-7 and V is TRBV5-4; D gene unclear. Trimming left V 0 bases short and J 0 bases short, with 7 bases between. Germline V lookup: CDR1 SGHNT, CDR2 YYREEE (reference sequence). The CDR3 is 14 residues long.

This clone was observed a single time. J is TRBJ1-4 and V is TRBV18; D is unresolved. Deletions cut 6 bases from V and 0 bases from J, with 17 bases between. The CDR3 covers 17 residues. CDR1 KGHSH and CDR2 LQKENI come from the germline V gene. In DNA, the CDR3 is TGTGCCAGCTCTCGGGGATCAGGCTATGCAACTAATGAAAAACTGTTTTTT. Protein sequence: CASSRGSGYATNEKLFF.